These 14 T cell receptor beta chains originate from one sample sequenced in a study of regulatory T cells in long-lasting Graves disease (dated by TCRdb to the early 2020s). Read against the paper, the sample's time point label means: persistent/refractory GD, antithyroid drugs over 5 years with positive TRAb. For both TCR sequencing and RNA sequencing, RNA was extracted from PBMCs using TRIzol. The library was obtained by multiplex PCR. Sequencing was carried out with an Illumina HiSeq 4000. To build TCR beta libraries, CDR3 regions were amplified by Arm-PCR using iRepertoire HTBI primers. The public reads were reanalyzed by TCRdb: fastp trimming at Q25, MiXCR alignment, in-frame beta chains only. Rows are unified per CDR3 protein, each entry keeping the most common DNA and genes. Here the sample has around 430,000 distinct CDR3 sequences; about 20% occur a single time. The ten biggest clones cover about 12% of the sample.

The material sequenced was peripheral blood mononuclear cells (PBMCs), taken when the disease was refractory, from a patient treated with antithyroid drugs. These TCRs come from a female donor with Graves disease.

The table lists this clonotype with many counts. The chain is built from TRBV6-5 and TRBJ1-6; D ambiguous. The V gene's germline CDR1 is MNHEY and CDR2 SVGAGI. The CDR3 runs to 15 residues. Trimming took 0 bases from V and 3 from J, leaving 6 bases between them. CDR3 sequence: CASSYSRSYNSPLHF. The CDR3 region has the DNA TGTGCCAGCAGTTACTCGAGGAGCTATAATTCACCCCTCCACTTT.

This clonotype was seen more than once but under ten times. The J gene is TRBJ1-1, the V gene TRBV7-3; D gene uncertain. This CDR3 comprises 12 residues. CDR1 is SGHTA and CDR2 is FQGTGA in the germline V gene. V was shortened by 4 bases and J by 6 bases, with 9 bases between the two germline ends. The chain's CDR3 is CASSYGGAEAFF. The CDR3 DNA follows: TGTGCCAGCAGCTACGGCGGGGCTGAAGCTTTCTTT. Combining the CDR3 with reference TRBV7-3 and TRBJ1-1 gives the whole variable domain GAGVSQTPSNKVTEKGKYVELRCDPISGHTALYWYRQSLGQGPEFLIYFQGTGAADDSGLPNDRFFAVRPEGSVSTLKIQRTERGDSAVYLCASSYGGAEAFFGQGTRLTVV.

This clonotype was detected ten times or more. This chain joins TRBV6-1 and TRBJ1-6; D ambiguous. The germline V and J ends were trimmed by 7 bases and 9 bases, with 19 bases remaining between them. The CDR3 runs 15 residues. CDR1 and CDR2 from the germline V gene are MNHNS and SASEGT. CDR3 loop: CASTKDGLGISPLHF. As DNA, the CDR3 is TGTGCCAGCACCAAGGACGGCTTGGGGATTTCACCCCTCCACTTT.

This clonotype showed up just a few times. The chain uses TRBV9 and TRBJ1-1; D is unclear. Trimming left V 3 bases short and J 1 base short, with 10 bases between. CDR1 and CDR2 (germline): SGDLS, YYNGEE. The length of the CDR3 is 14 residues. CDR3 in DNA: TGTGCCAGCAGCGGATACCAAAAGAACACTGAAGCTTTCTTT. Translating it yields CASSGYQKNTEAFF.

The rearrangement links TRBV2 to TRBJ2-5; the D gene is possibly TRBD2 (6 bases). The CDR3 has 16 amino acids. Germline-derived CDR1 and CDR2 are SNHLY and FYNNEI. The V gene lost 5 bases and the J gene lost 9 bases, with 25 bases spanning the gap. In DNA form, the CDR3 reads TGTGCCAGCAGTTTAGGAGGGACCCCCGGCGGGAAGGCCCAGTACTTC. Translating it yields CASSLGGTPGGKAQYF.

The gene calls are TRBV20-1 and TRBJ1-2, with 8 positions matching TRBD1. The CDR3 is 13 residues long. Per germline, CDR1 DFQATT and CDR2 SNEGSKA (reference sequence). J was trimmed by 3 bases and V by 5 bases; bases with no gene match: 5. The CDR3 here is CSASDRVYYGYTF. The CDR3 bases are TGCAGTGCTTCGGACAGGGTTTACTATGGCTACACCTTC.

The table lists this clonotype with many counts. The V and J genes are TRBV28 and TRBJ1-2; no reliable D call. Germline V CDR1 and CDR2: MDHEN, SYDVKM. Trimming took off 5 bases at V and 6 bases at J, with 16 bases between the two ends. The CDR3 is made up of 14 amino acids. The CDR3 DNA follows: TGTGCCAGCAGTCCCTCCTATGGTAGCCATGGCTACACCTTC. This encodes CASSPSYGSHGYTF.

This clonotype was detected many times. The chain joins TRBV13 to TRBJ2-5; D gene ambiguous. Per germline, CDR1 PRHDT and CDR2 FYEKMQ (reference sequence). Trimming took off 4 bases at V and 4 bases at J, with 13 bases between the two ends. The CDR3 loop spans 14 amino acids. CDR3 bases: TGTGCCAGCAGCTCGTGGATCTACGGAGAGACCCAGTACTTC. Protein product: CASSSWIYGETQYF. The whole variable domain, remainder taken from reference TRBV13 and TRBJ2-5, is AAGVIQSPRHLIKEKRETATLKCYPIPRHDTVYWYQQGPGQDPQFLISFYEKMQSDKGSIPDRFSAQQFSDYHSELNMSSLELGDSALYFCASSSWIYGETQYFGPGTRLLVL.

In this sample, this clonotype turned up a few times. The chain has TRBV30 and TRBJ2-7; D is ambiguous. Germline V CDR1 and CDR2: GTSNPN, SVGIG (reference sequence). This CDR3 spans 15 amino acids. V was cut by 1 base and J by 1 base, with 14 bases left in between. CDR3 nucleotide sequence: TGTGCCTGGAGTGCTTGGGAAGCCCGGTCCTACGAGCAGTACTTC. This translates into CAWSAWEARSYEQYF. The full variable domain, completed using reference TRBV30 and TRBJ2-7, is SQTIHQWPATLVQPVGSPLSLECTVEGTSNPNLYWYRQAAGRGLQLLFYSVGIGQISSEVPQNLSASRPQDRQFILSSKKLLLSDSGFYLCAWSAWEARSYEQYFGPGTRLTVT.

Note on this clonotype: A read error may explain this, as a much larger clone is one base away. This chain uses TRBV28 with TRBJ2-7; D is undetermined. The CDR3 is made up of 12 amino acids. CDR1 MDHEN and CDR2 SYDVKM come from the germline V gene. DNA for the CDR3: TGTGCCAGCGGTTTAAAGGTGGGCGAGCAGTACTTC. Protein: CASGLKVGEQYF.

In its sample, this clonotype was seen many times. The V gene is TRBV20-1, the J gene TRBJ2-7, with TRBD2 matching over 14 bases. J was trimmed by 2 bases and V by 6 bases; bases with no gene match: 3. The germline V gene has CDR1 DFQATT and CDR2 SNEGSKA (reference sequence). This CDR3 comprises 14 residues. DNA of the CDR3: TGCAGTGCCGCGGGACTAGCGGGAGCCTACGAGCAGTACTTC. It encodes CSAAGLAGAYEQYF.

This clonotype was counted many times. The chain has TRBV12-3 or TRBV12-4 and TRBJ1-1; D unresolved. V was clipped by 1 base and J by 11 bases, with 14 bases between them. The CDR3 runs to 13 residues. CDR3 DNA: TGTGCCAGCAGTTTAGTGTCGGGCGGCAAGGCTTTCTTT. Translation gives CASSLVSGGKAFF.

The chain employs TRBV5-1 and TRBJ1-4; D not resolved. Trimming took off 4 bases at V and 0 bases at J, with 7 bases between the two ends. The CDR3 is 14 residues long. Germline values: CDR1 SGHRS, CDR2 YFSETQ. This chain's CDR3 is CASSRTSTNEKLFF. CDR3 sequence (DNA): TGCGCCAGCAGCCGTACCTCAACTAATGAAAAACTGTTTTTT. The full variable domain, with the rest looked up from reference TRBV5-1 and TRBJ1-4, is KAGVTQTPRYLIKTRGQQVTLSCSPISGHRSVSWYQQTPGQGLQFLFEYFSETQRNKGNFPGRFSGRQFSNSRSEMNVSTLELGDSALYLCASSRTSTNEKLFFGSGTQLSVL.

The V call is TRBV7-2, the J call TRBJ2-2, with 9 positions matching TRBD2. V shed 4 bases, J shed 5 bases, and the junction held 8 bases outside the gene matches. Germline assignment: CDR1 SGHTA and CDR2 FQGNSA. CDR3 length equals 16 residues. The CDR3 spells CASSYLSGGRTGELFF. In nucleotides, the CDR3 is TGTGCCAGCAGCTACCTTAGCGGGGGAAGGACCGGGGAGCTGTTTTTT.